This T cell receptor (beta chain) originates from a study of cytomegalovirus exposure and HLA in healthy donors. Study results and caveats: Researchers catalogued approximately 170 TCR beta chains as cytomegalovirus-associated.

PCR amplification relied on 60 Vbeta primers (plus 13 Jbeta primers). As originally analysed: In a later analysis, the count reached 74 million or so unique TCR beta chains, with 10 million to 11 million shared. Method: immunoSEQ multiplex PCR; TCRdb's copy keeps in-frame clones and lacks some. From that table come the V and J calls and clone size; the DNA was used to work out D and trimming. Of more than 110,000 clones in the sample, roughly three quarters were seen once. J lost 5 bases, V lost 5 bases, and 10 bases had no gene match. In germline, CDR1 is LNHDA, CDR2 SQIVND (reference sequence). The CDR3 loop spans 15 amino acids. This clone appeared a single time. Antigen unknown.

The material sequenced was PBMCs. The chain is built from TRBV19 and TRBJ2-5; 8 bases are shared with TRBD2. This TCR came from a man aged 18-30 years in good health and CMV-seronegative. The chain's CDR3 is CASSARAGGHETQYF. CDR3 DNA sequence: TGTGCCAGTAGTGCGCGGGCGGGAGGTCACGAGACCCAGTACTTC.